This T cell receptor beta chain was profiled in a study of T cell responses to AZD1222 COVID-19 vaccine. The V gene's germline CDR1 is SGHNT and CDR2 YYREEE (reference sequence). Trimming took off 4 bases at V and 5 bases at J, with 10 bases between the two ends. The CDR3 has 13 residues. Sequencing used immunoSEQ multiplex PCR; TCRdb keeps in-frame clones, though not all of them. The sample yields under 200,000 clones, 88% seen once. Specimen: peripheral blood, collected 28 days after the second AZD1222 dose. The clonotype comes from an adult who received the AZD1222 COVID-19 vaccine. This rearrangement joins TRBV5-4 to TRBJ2-1; no reliable D call. CDR3 in amino acids: CASSPLGDNEQFF. CDR3 sequence (DNA): TGTGCCAGCAGCCCCCTGGGCGACAATGAGCAGTTCTTC.